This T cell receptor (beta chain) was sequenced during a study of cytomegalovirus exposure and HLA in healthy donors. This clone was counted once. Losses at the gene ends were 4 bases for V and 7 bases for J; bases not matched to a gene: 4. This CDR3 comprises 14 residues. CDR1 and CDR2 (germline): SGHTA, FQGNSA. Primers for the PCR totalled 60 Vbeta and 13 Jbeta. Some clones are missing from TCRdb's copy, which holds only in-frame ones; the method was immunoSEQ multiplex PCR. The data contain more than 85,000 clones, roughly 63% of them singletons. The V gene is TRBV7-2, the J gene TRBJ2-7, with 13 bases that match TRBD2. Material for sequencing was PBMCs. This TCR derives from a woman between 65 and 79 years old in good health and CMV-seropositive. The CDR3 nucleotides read TGTGCCAGCAGCTCTGGACTAGCGGGGGAGGAGCAGTACTTC. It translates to CASSSGLAGEEQYF.